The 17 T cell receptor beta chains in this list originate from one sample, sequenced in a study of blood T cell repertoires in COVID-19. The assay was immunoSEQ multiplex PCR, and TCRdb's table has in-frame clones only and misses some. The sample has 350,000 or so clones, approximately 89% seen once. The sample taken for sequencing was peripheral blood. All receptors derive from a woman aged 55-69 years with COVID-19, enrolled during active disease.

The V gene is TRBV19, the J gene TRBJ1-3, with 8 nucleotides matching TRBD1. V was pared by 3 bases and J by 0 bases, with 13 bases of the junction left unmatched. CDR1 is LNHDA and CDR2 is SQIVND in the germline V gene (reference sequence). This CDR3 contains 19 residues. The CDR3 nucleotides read TGTGCCAGTAGTATCCTCGGGACAGGCCTACAATCCTCTGGAAACACCATATATTTT. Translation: CASSILGTGLQSSGNTIYF.

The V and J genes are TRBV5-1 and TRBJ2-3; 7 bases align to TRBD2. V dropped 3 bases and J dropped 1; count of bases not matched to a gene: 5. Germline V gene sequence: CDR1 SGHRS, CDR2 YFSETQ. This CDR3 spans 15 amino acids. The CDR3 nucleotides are TGCGCCAGCAGCTCATCAACTAGCGGCACAGATACGCAGTATTTT. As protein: CASSSSTSGTDTQYF.

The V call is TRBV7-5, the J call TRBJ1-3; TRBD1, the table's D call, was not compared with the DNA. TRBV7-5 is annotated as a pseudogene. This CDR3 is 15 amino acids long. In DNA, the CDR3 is TGTGTCAGAAGCTCGAGGACAGGGGTTGGAAACACCATATATTTT. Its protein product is CVRSSRTGVGNTIYF.

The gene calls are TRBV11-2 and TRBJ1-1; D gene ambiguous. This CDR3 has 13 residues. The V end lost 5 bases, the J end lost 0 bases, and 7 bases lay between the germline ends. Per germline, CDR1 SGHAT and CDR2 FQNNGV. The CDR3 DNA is TGTGCCAGCAGCCCATCAGTGAACACTGAAGCTTTCTTT. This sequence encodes CASSPSVNTEAFF.

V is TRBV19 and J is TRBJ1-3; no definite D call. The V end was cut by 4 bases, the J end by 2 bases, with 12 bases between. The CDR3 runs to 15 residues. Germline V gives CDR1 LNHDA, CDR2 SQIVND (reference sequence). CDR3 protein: CASSSYGEPGNTIYF. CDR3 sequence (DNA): TGTGCCAGTAGTAGCTATGGTGAACCTGGAAACACCATATATTTT.

The DNA of the CDR3 is TGTGCCAGCAGCCAACGACACTTACAAGAGACCCAGTACTTC. The encoded protein is CASSQRHLQETQYF. This rearrangement joins TRBV3-1 (or the pseudogene TRBV3-2) to TRBJ2-5; D remains ambiguous. The germline V gene has CDR1 LGHDT and CDR2 YNNKEL (reference sequence). The CDR3 runs to 14 residues. Trimming stripped 2 bases from V and 2 bases from J, with 9 bases between.

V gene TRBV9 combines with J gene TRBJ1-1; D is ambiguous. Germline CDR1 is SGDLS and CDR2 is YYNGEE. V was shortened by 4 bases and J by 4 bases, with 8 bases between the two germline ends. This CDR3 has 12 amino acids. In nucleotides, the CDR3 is TGTGCCAGCAGCAGAGGCAGCACTGAAGCTTTCTTT. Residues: CASSRGSTEAFF.

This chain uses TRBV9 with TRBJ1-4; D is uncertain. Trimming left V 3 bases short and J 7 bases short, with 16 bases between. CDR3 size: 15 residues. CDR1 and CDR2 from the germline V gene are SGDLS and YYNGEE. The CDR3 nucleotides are TGTGCCAGCAGCGCAACCGTAGCAAGTGGTGAAAAACTGTTTTTT. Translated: CASSATVASGEKLFF.

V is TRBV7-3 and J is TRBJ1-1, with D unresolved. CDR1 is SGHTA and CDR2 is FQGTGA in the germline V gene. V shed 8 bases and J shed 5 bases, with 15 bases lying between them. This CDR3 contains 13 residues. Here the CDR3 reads CASSNLPRTEAFF. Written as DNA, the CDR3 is TGTGCCAGCTCTAATCTCCCGAGGACTGAAGCTTTCTTT.

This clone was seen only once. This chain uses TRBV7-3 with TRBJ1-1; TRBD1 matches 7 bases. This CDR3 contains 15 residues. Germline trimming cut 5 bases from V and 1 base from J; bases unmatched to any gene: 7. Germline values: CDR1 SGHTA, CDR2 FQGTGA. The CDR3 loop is CASSLQGVGNTEAFF. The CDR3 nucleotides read TGTGCCAGCAGCCTTCAGGGGGTCGGGAACACTGAAGCTTTCTTT.

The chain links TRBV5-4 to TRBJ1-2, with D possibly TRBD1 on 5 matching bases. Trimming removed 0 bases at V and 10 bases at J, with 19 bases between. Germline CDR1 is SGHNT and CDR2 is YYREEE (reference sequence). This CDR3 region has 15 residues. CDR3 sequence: CASSLGGTGLLLYTF. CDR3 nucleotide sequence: TGTGCCAGCAGCTTGGGGGGAACAGGTTTATTGCTCTACACCTTC.

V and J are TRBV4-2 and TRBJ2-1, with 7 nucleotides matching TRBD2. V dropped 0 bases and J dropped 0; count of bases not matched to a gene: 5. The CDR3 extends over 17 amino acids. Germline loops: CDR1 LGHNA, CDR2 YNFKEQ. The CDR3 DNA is TGTGCCAGCAGCCAAGATTCGCTAGCGGTCTCCTACAATGAGCAGTTCTTC. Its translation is CASSQDSLAVSYNEQFF.

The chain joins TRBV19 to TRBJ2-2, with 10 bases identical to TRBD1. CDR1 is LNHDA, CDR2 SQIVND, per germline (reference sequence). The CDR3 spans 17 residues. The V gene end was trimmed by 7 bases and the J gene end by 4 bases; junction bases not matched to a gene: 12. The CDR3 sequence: CASKRGDRGSVTGELFF. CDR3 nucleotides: TGTGCCAGTAAGAGGGGGGACAGGGGTTCGGTCACCGGGGAGCTGTTTTTT.

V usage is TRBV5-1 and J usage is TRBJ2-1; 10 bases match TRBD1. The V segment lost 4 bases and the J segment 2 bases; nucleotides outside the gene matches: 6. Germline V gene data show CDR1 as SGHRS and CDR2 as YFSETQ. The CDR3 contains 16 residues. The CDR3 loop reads CASSHRQGAAYNEQFF. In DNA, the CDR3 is TGCGCCAGCAGCCATCGACAGGGGGCGGCCTACAATGAGCAGTTCTTC. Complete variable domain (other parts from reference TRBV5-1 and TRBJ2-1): KAGVTQTPRYLIKTRGQQVTLSCSPISGHRSVSWYQQTPGQGLQFLFEYFSETQRNKGNFPGRFSGRQFSNSRSEMNVSTLELGDSALYLCASSHRQGAAYNEQFFGPGTRLTVL.

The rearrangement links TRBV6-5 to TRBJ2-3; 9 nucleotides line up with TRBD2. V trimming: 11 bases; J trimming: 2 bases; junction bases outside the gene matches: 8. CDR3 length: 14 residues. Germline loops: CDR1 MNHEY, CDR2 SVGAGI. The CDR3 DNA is TGTGCCGGGGGGGCTAGCGGGATCACAGATACGCAGTATTTT. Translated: CAGGASGITDTQYF.

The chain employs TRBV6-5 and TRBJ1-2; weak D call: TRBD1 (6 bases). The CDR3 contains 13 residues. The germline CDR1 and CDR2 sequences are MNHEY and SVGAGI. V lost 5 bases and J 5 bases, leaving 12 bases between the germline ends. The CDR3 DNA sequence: TGTGCCAGCAGTCAGGACAGAACATATGGCTACACCTTC. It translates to CASSQDRTYGYTF.

CDR3 residues: CASSPPSGRETQYF. For the CDR3, the DNA is TGTGCCAGCTCACCACCTAGCGGGCGAGAGACCCAGTACTTC. This chain links TRBV18 with TRBJ2-5, with 7 bases identical to TRBD2. The CDR3 sequence is 14 residues long. Germline values: CDR1 KGHSH, CDR2 LQKENI. The trim removed 0 bases at V and 4 bases at J, leaving 2 bases unmatched.